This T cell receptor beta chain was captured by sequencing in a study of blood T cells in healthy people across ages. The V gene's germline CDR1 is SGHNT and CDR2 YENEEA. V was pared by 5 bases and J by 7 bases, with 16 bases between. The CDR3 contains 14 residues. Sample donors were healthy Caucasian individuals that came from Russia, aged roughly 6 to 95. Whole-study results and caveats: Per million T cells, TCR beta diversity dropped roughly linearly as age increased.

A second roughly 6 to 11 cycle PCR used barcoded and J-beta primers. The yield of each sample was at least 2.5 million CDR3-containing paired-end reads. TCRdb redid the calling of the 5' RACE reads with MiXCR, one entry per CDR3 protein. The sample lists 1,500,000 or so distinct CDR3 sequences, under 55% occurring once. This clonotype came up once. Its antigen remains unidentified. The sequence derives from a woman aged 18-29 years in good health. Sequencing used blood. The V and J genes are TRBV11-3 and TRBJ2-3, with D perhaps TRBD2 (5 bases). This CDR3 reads CASSEGPRAYTQYF. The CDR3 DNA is TGTGCCAGCAGCGAGGGTCCACGAGCTTATACGCAGTATTTT.